A single sample gave rise to the 27 T cell receptor beta chains below, sequenced in a study of cytomegalovirus exposure and HLA in healthy donors (TCRdb year 2017). Preparation of the library involved the immunoSEQ multiplex PCR assay. The multiplex PCR relied on a mix of 60 forward primers for TCR Vbeta segments and 13 reverse primers for TCR Jbeta segments. TCRdb holds this immuneACCESS table with in-frame rearrangements only. Some clones are missing; in checked studies, unresolved V genes explain under half, and the rest has no known cause. The sample profile shows more than 80,000 clones; 70% to 85% of them were found once. The ten largest clones add up to about 0.8% of the sample. The material sequenced was PBMCs. The source of these receptors is a boy younger than 18 in good health and CMV-seronegative.

The chain employs TRBV4-1 and TRBJ2-7; D gene ambiguous. Deletions cut 1 base from V and 0 bases from J, with 13 bases between. Germline V gene lookup returns CDR1 MGHRA and CDR2 YSYEKL. CDR3 length equals 16 residues. This chain's CDR3 is CASSQGLAASSYEQYF. CDR3 DNA: TGCGCCAGCAGCCAAGGGTTAGCAGCTAGCTCCTACGAGCAGTACTTC.

The chain combines TRBV19 with TRBJ2-7; D ambiguous. Deletions cut 6 bases from V and 0 bases from J, with 9 bases between. The CDR3 totals 13 residues. The germline gives CDR1 LNHDA, CDR2 SQIVND (reference sequence). This CDR3 reads CASRRGGSYEQYF. CDR3 bases: TGTGCCAGTAGGAGAGGCGGCTCCTACGAGCAGTACTTC.

The chain links TRBV28 to TRBJ2-6; D perhaps matches TRBD1 (5 bases). The CDR3 is 15 amino acids. Germline CDR1 and CDR2: MDHEN and SYDVKM. With 4 bases removed from V and 2 bases from J, the gap between germline ends came to 9 bases. The CDR3 DNA reads as TGTGCCAGCAGTTCCTCAGGGCCTGGGGCCAACGTCCTGACTTTC. Its translation: CASSSSGPGANVLTF.

The rearrangement uses TRBV5-1 and TRBJ2-2; D perhaps matches TRBD1 (6 bases). The CDR3 contains 15 residues. Trimming pared 9 bases from V and 4 bases from J, leaving 19 bases between. Germline CDR1 and CDR2: SGHRS and YFSETQ. The CDR3 DNA reads as TGCGCCACCCCCTCAGGGGCTAGTTCCACCGGGGAGCTGTTTTTT. The encoded protein is CATPSGASSTGELFF.

The chain employs TRBV5-6 and TRBJ1-6; D not resolved. There are 16 residues in the CDR3. Germline CDR1 is SGHDT and CDR2 is YYEEEE. The ends were cut back, 4 bases at V and 3 bases at J, with 14 bases in the middle. For the CDR3, the DNA is TGTGCCAGCAGCCCCCACAGTCTATTCTATAATTCACCCCTCCACTTT. As protein: CASSPHSLFYNSPLHF.

The sample holds a few counts of this clone. The chain employs TRBV4-2 and TRBJ2-1, with TRBD2 matching 14 bases. This CDR3 has 17 amino acids. V was pared by 0 bases and J by 9 bases, with 7 bases of the junction left unmatched. From germline, CDR1 is LGHNA and CDR2 YNFKEQ. This chain's CDR3 is CASSQEVTSGRGGEQFF. In DNA, the CDR3 is TGTGCCAGCAGCCAAGAGGTGACTAGCGGGAGGGGGGGTGAGCAGTTCTTC.

The V and J genes are TRBV5-1 and TRBJ2-3, with 9 nucleotides matching TRBD2. The length of the CDR3 is 15 residues. Germline-derived CDR1 and CDR2 are SGHRS and YFSETQ. V dropped 0 bases and J dropped 9; count of bases not matched to a gene: 8. CDR3: CASSLASGKRETQYF. DNA for the CDR3: TGCGCCAGCAGCTTGGCTAGCGGGAAAAGAGAGACGCAGTATTTT.

V is TRBV2 and J is TRBJ2-2, with D unresolved. In germline, CDR1 is SNHLY, CDR2 FYNNEI. The V end lost 6 bases, the J end lost 1 base, and 12 bases lay between the germline ends. The CDR3 extends over 15 amino acids. For the CDR3, the DNA is TGTGCCAGCAGCCTAACAGCTCTGAACACCGGGGAGCTGTTTTTT. As protein: CASSLTALNTGELFF.

This clone occurred a few times. V usage is TRBV5-1 and J usage is TRBJ1-2; D is possibly TRBD1 (6 bases). This CDR3 is built from 14 residues. V lost 0 bases and J 7 bases, leaving 13 bases between the germline ends. CDR1 and CDR2 (germline): SGHRS, YFSETQ. Here the CDR3 reads CASSLEYRATGYTF. For the CDR3, the DNA is TGCGCCAGCAGCTTGGAGTACAGGGCGACTGGCTACACCTTC.

J is TRBJ2-7 and V is TRBV21-1; the D call TRBD2 from the table was never checked on the DNA. TRBV21-1 is termed a pseudogene. The CDR3 loop spans 15 amino acids. The CDR3 here is CASSKGGGCPYEQYF. The CDR3 DNA sequence: TGTGCCAGCAGCAAAGGGGGGGGATGCCCCTACGAGCAGTACTTC.

DNA for the CDR3: TGTGCCAGTACTCCTTGGACAGAGAAAACCGGGGAGCTGTTTTTT. Protein: CASTPWTEKTGELFF. This chain uses TRBV19 with TRBJ2-2; TRBD1 might be the D (6 bases). Trimming cost V 7 bases and J 5 bases, with 17 bases left between them. CDR1 and CDR2 from the germline V gene are LNHDA and SQIVND (reference sequence). The CDR3 runs to 15 residues.

The chain employs TRBV10-3 and TRBJ2-4; D may be TRBD2 (6 bases). CDR3 length equals 13 residues. Per the germline V gene, CDR1 is ENHRY and CDR2 is SYGVKD. Deletions cut 3 bases from V and 7 bases from J, with 10 bases between. The CDR3 DNA reads TGTGCCATCAGTGAACGGGAGTGGAACATTCAGTACTTC. This codes for CAISEREWNIQYF.

The gene calls are TRBV7-2 and TRBJ1-2; D is possibly TRBD1 (6 bases). The ends were cut back, 5 bases at V and 4 bases at J, with 11 bases in the middle. CDR1 SGHTA and CDR2 FQGNSA come from the germline V gene. This CDR3 has 13 amino acids. Written as DNA, the CDR3 is TGTGCCAGCAGCCCGGACAGCCCCTATGGCTACACCTTC. Translating it yields CASSPDSPYGYTF.

CDR3: CASSSTGTSGGATADTQYF. In DNA form, the CDR3 reads TGTGCCAGCAGCTCCACCGGGACTAGCGGGGGGGCCACGGCAGATACGCAGTATTTT. The V gene is TRBV7-2, the J gene TRBJ2-3; 16 bases align to TRBD2. Germline V gene data show CDR1 as SGHTA and CDR2 as FQGNSA. The ends lost 4 bases at V and 4 bases at J; junction bases unmatched: 11. CDR3 length: 19 residues.

V usage is TRBV6-5 and J usage is TRBJ2-7, with 11 bases lining up with TRBD2. This CDR3 is built from 15 residues. The germline CDR1 and CDR2 sequences are MNHEY and SVGAGI. With 2 bases clipped from V and 2 bases from J, the junction kept 2 bases outside the gene matches. CDR3 in amino acids: CASSYLAGGTYEQYF. The CDR3 region has the DNA TGTGCCAGCAGTTACCTAGCGGGAGGCACCTACGAGCAGTACTTC.

This clone was recorded a few times. V is TRBV11-2 and J is TRBJ2-1, with D perhaps matching TRBD2 (7 bases). Per germline, CDR1 SGHAT and CDR2 FQNNGV. This CDR3 region has 15 residues. The V end lost 6 bases, the J end lost 6 bases, and 18 bases lay between the germline ends. CDR3 bases: TGTGCCAGCAGGGGGAGGGGACAAGAGTCCAATGAGCAGTTCTTC. Amino acids: CASRGRGQESNEQFF.

This clone showed up just once. The rearrangement joins TRBV5-4 to TRBJ2-7, with TRBD2 identical over 7 bases. Germline CDR1 is SGHNT and CDR2 is YYREEE (reference sequence). V dropped 4 bases and J dropped 5; count of bases not matched to a gene: 12. This CDR3 contains 15 residues. The CDR3: CASSPRAGERNEQYF. DNA for the CDR3: TGTGCCAGCAGCCCGAGGGCGGGAGAGAGGAACGAGCAGTACTTC.

This chain joins TRBV5-3 and TRBJ2-7; 11 positions agree with TRBD2. TRBV5-3 is filed as an ORF, its function uncertain. This CDR3 contains 17 residues. The V gene end was trimmed by 3 bases and the J gene end by 6 bases; junction bases not matched to a gene: 14. In DNA, the CDR3 is TGTGCCAGAAGCTCACTAGCGGGGGAGCGGGGGGTTCTCGAGCAGTACTTC. Translated, it gives CARSSLAGERGVLEQYF.

The chain joins TRBV7-9 to TRBJ2-3; possibly TRBD2 for D (5 bases). Germline V gene data show CDR1 as SEHNR and CDR2 as FQNEAQ (reference sequence). With 4 bases removed from V and 0 bases from J, the gap between germline ends came to 8 bases. The CDR3 covers 14 residues. The CDR3 loop is CASSSRVSTDTQYF. CDR3 bases: TGTGCCAGCAGCTCGCGGGTTAGCACAGATACGCAGTATTTT.

The chain combines TRBV11-1 with TRBJ2-5; D not certain. The CDR3 is 13 residues long. Germline CDR1 reads SGHAT; CDR2 reads FQDESV (reference sequence). V was shortened by 1 base and J by 5 bases, with 8 bases between the two germline ends. The CDR3: CASSLGGAETQYF. CDR3 DNA sequence: TGTGCCAGCAGCTTAGGAGGCGCGGAGACCCAGTACTTC.

The rearrangement joins TRBV7-9 to TRBJ2-7, with 8 bases fitting TRBD1. The germline CDR1 and CDR2 sequences are SEHNR and FQNEAQ (reference sequence). With V trimmed by 5 bases and J by 3 bases, 9 bases remained unmatched. The CDR3 loop spans 15 amino acids. This CDR3 is CASSAGDRQHYEQYF. The CDR3 DNA is TGTGCCAGCAGCGCCGGGGACAGGCAACACTACGAGCAGTACTTC.

This clone was seen once. The gene calls are TRBV7-9 and TRBJ2-1, with TRBD2 matching 7 bases. The CDR3 extends over 16 amino acids. Germline values: CDR1 SEHNR, CDR2 FQNEAQ (reference sequence). V was pared by 1 base and J by 4 bases, with 7 bases of the junction left unmatched. For the CDR3, the DNA is TGTGCCAGCAGCTTAGTGGGGTCTAGCGGTTACAATGAGCAGTTCTTC. This encodes CASSLVGSSGYNEQFF.

V gene TRBV7-8 combines with J gene TRBJ2-5, with TRBD1 identical over 7 bases. The CDR3 spans 16 residues. Losses at the gene ends were 0 bases for V and 3 bases for J; bases not matched to a gene: 7. The germline V gene has CDR1 SGHVS and CDR2 FQNEAQ. The CDR3 region has the DNA TGTGCCAGCAGCTTAGCGGGACAGAAGAAAGAAGAGACCCAGTACTTC. It encodes CASSLAGQKKEETQYF.

This clone appeared once. This chain uses TRBV29-1 with TRBJ1-1; 7 nucleotides match TRBD1. CDR1 SQVTM and CDR2 ANQGSEA come from the germline V gene. With V trimmed by 7 bases and J by 0 bases, 11 bases remained unmatched. This CDR3 is 15 amino acids long. The CDR3 region is CSAQQGWGMNTEAFF. In DNA form, the CDR3 reads TGCAGCGCTCAACAGGGGTGGGGAATGAACACTGAAGCTTTCTTT.

This clone was seen once. The V call is TRBV5-6, the J call TRBJ2-4; a weak D match, TRBD2 (6 bases). The CDR3 covers 17 residues. Trimming cost V 0 bases and J 4 bases, with 17 bases left between them. From germline, CDR1 is SGHDT and CDR2 YYEEEE. The CDR3 bases are TGTGCCAGCAGCTTGGCCCCCACGGGAGTTGCGAAAAACATTCAGTACTTC. Its protein is CASSLAPTGVAKNIQYF.

The sample holds a few counts of this clone. The gene calls are TRBV6-4 and TRBJ2-1; 7 positions match TRBD1. With 3 bases clipped from V and 6 bases from J, the junction kept 8 bases outside the gene matches. This CDR3 contains 15 residues. Germline V gives CDR1 MRHNA, CDR2 SNTAGT. The CDR3 bases are TGTGCCAGCAGTGAAGGTATGGGACAGCTCAATGAGCAGTTCTTC. Its translation is CASSEGMGQLNEQFF.

The chain joins TRBV9 to TRBJ2-7; TRBD1 matches 9 bases. The CDR3 loop spans 14 amino acids. Germline V gene data show CDR1 as SGDLS and CDR2 as YYNGEE. The V and J ends lost 6 bases and 2 bases, in that order; junction bases with no gene match: 6. The CDR3 DNA reads as TGTGCCAGCACCTCTGGGACAGGGACCTACGAGCAGTACTTC. Residues: CASTSGTGTYEQYF.